One TCR beta chain is described in this entry. Its matching antigen is unknown. The data derive from a study of cytomegalovirus exposure and HLA in healthy donors. Study details: Per a later analysis, the roughly 700 first-cohort and 120 or so validation repertoires shared one platform.

Sequenced by immunoSEQ multiplex PCR; TCRdb stores in-frame clones only, minus some. Of 100,000 to 150,000 clones listed, 85% to 95% were seen once; the top ten hold over 1%. Regarding the study as a whole: Specificity for CMV antigens was confirmed in vitro for three of the CMV-associated chains.

These donors were members of the roughly 130-subject validation cohort, a group separate from the approximately 700-subject first cohort. This CDR3 has 14 residues. V dropped 4 bases and J dropped 1 base, with 7 bases sitting between them. Looked up from germline, CDR1 is MNHEY and CDR2 is SVGAGI. Source material: PBMCs. The chain carries TRBV6-5 and TRBJ2-2; D gene unclear. This clonotype was sampled from a woman aged 18 to 35 in good health and CMV-seronegative. CDR3 sequence reads: CASSLYGNTGELFF. CDR3 in DNA: TGTGCCAGCAGTTTATACGGGAACACCGGGGAGCTGTTTTTT.